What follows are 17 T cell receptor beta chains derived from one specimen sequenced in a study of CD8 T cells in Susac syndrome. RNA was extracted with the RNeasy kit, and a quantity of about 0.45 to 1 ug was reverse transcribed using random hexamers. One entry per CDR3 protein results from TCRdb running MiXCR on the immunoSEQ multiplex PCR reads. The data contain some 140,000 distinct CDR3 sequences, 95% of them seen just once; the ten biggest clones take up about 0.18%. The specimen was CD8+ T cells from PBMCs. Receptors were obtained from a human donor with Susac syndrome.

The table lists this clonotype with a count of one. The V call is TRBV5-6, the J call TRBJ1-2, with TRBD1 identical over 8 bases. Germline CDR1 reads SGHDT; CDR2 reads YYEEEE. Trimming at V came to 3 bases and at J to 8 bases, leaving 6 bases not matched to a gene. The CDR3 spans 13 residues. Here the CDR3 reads CASSYGQGFGYTF. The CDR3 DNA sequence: TGTGCCAGCAGCTACGGACAGGGCTTCGGCTACACCTTC. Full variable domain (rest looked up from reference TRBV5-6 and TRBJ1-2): DAGVTQSPTHLIKTRGQQVTLRCSPKSGHDTVSWYQQALGQGPQFIFQYYEEEERQRGNFPDRFSGHQFPNYSSELNVNALLLGDSALYLCASSYGQGFGYTFGSGTRLTVV.

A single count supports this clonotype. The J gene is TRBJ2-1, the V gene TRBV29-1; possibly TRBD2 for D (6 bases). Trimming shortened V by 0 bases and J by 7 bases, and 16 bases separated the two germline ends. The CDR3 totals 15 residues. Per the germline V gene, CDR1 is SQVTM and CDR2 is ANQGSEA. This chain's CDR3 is CSVEEGVGRSNEQFF. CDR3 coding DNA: TGCAGCGTTGAAGAGGGGGTCGGGAGATCGAATGAGCAGTTCTTC.

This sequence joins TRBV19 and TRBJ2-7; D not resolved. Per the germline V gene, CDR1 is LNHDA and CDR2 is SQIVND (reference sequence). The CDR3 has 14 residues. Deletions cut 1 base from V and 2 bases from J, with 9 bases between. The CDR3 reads CASSIVGRTYEQYF. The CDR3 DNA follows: TGTGCCAGTAGTATAGTAGGCAGAACCTACGAGCAGTACTTC. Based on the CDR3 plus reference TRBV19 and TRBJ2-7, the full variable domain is DGGITQSPKYLFRKEGQNVTLSCEQNLNHDAMYWYRQDPGQGLRLIYYSQIVNDFQKGDIAEGYSVSREKKESFPLTVTSAQKNPTAFYLCASSIVGRTYEQYFGPGTRLTVT.

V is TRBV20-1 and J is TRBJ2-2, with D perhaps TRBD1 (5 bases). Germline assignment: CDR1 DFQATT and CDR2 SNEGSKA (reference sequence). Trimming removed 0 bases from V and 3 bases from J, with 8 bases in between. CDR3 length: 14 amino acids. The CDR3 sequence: CSARDWGDTGELFF. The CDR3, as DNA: TGCAGTGCTAGAGATTGGGGCGACACCGGGGAGCTGTTTTTT.

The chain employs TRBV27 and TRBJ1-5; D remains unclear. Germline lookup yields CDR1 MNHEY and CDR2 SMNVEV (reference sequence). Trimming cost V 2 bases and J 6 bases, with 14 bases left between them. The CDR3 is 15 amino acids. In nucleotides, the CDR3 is TGTGCCAGCAGTTTACTAGGGCGGAACCGTCAGCCCCAGCATTTT. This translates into CASSLLGRNRQPQHF.

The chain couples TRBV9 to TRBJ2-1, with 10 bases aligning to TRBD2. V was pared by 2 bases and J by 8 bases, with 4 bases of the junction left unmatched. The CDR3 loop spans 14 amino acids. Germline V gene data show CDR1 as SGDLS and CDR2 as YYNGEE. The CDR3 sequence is CASSVASGSDEQFF. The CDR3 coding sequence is TGTGCCAGCAGCGTGGCTAGCGGGAGCGATGAGCAGTTCTTC.

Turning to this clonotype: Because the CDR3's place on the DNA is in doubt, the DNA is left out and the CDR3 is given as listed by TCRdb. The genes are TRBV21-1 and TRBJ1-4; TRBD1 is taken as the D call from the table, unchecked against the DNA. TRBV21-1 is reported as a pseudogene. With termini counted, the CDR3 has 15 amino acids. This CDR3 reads CASSKWARGNEKLFF.

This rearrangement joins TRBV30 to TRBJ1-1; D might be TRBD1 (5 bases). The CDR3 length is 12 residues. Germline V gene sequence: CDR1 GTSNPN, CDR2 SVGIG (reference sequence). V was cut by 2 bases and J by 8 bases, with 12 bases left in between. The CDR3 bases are TGTGCCTGGAGTATGGGGGAATCCGAAGCTTTCTTT. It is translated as CAWSMGESEAFF.

CDR3 residues: CSAPDRGLSSGNTIYF. Written as DNA, the CDR3 is TGCAGTGCCCCAGACAGGGGGCTATCTTCTGGAAACACCATATATTTT. The chain has TRBV20-1 and TRBJ1-3; 10 bases agree with TRBD1. Germline V CDR1 and CDR2: DFQATT, SNEGSKA (reference sequence). The CDR3 loop spans 16 amino acids. V lost 6 bases to trimming and J lost 1 base; unmatched junction nucleotides: 9.

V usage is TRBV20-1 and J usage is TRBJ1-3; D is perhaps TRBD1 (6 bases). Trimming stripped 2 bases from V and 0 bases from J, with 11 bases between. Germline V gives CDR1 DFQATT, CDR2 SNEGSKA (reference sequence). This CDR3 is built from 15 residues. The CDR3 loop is CSARRGANSGNTIYF. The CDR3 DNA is TGCAGTGCTAGACGGGGGGCGAACTCTGGAAACACCATATATTTT.

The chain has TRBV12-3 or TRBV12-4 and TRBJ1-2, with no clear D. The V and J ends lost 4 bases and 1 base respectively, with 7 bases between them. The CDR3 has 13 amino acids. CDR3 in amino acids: CASSYRGNYGYTF. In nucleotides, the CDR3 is TGTGCCAGCAGTTACCGGGGTAACTATGGCTACACCTTC.

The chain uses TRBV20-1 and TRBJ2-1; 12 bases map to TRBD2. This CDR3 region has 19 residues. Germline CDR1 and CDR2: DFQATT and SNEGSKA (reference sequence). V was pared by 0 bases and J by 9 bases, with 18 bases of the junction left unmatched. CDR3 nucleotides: TGCAGTGCTAGAGATCATAAGGGCCTCGCGGGACTAGCGGGTCTTGAGCAGTTCTTC. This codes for CSARDHKGLAGLAGLEQFF.

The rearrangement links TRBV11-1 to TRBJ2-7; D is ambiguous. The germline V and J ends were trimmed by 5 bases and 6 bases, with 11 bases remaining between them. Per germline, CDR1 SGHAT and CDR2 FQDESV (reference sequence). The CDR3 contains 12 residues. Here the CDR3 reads CASSPFGSEQYF. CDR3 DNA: TGTGCCAGCAGCCCTTTTGGTTCCGAGCAGTACTTC. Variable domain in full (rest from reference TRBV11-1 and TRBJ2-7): EAEVAQSPRYKITEKSQAVAFWCDPISGHATLYWYRQILGQGPELLVQFQDESVVDDSQLPKDRFSAERLKGVDSTLKIQPAELGDSAMYLCASSPFGSEQYFGPGTRLTVT.

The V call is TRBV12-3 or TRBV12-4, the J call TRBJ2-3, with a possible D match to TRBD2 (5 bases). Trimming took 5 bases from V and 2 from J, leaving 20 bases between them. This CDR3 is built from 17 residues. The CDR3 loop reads CASSPTMASRPTDTQYF. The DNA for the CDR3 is TGTGCCAGCAGTCCCACGATGGCTAGCCGACCCACAGATACGCAGTATTTT.

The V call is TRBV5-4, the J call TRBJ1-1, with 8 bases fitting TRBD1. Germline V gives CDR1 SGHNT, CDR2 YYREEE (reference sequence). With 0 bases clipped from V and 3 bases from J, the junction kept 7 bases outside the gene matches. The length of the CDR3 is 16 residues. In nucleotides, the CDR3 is TGTGCCAGCAGCTTGGGCAGGGGGCGGTTGGACACTGAAGCTTTCTTT. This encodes CASSLGRGRLDTEAFF.

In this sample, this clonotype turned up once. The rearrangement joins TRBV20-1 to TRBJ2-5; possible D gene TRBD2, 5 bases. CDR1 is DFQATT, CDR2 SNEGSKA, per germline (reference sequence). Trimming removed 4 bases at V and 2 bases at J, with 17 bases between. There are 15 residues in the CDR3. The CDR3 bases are TGCAGTGCTAAACCCAGCGGAGTGGGACAAGAGACCCAGTACTTC. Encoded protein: CSAKPSGVGQETQYF.

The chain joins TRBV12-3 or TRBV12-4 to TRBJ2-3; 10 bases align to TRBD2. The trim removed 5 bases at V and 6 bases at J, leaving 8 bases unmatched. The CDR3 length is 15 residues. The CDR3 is CASSTLAGEVDTQYF. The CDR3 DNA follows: TGTGCCAGCAGTACCCTAGCGGGAGAAGTGGATACGCAGTATTTT.